This T cell receptor (beta chain) is from a study of CD4 T cells in relation to SARS-CoV-2 and coronaviruses. Study-level background: Crossreactive spike epitopes shared across donors were mapped to their HLA restriction.

About this clone itself: Its antigen is undetermined.

Whole-study results and caveats: This crossreactivity analysis covered spike protein alone, no other viral proteins.

The V gene lost 6 bases and the J gene lost 2 bases, with 11 bases spanning the gap. The CDR3 loop spans 13 amino acids. Germline CDR1 ENHRY, CDR2 SYGVKD. The method was immunoSEQ multiplex PCR; TCRdb's version includes in-frame clones alone and lacks a portion of them. The profile shows around 25,000 clones, around 76% of them singletons. Before the COVID-19 pandemic, during about 2011-2019, CD4+ T cells were taken from unexposed donors. After around nine days of culture, CD4+ T cells were isolated. The chain uses TRBV10-3 and TRBJ2-7; D possibly corresponds to TRBD2 (6 bases). Input material: CD4+ T cells from PBMCs, cultured in vitro. The sequence derives from a human donor in good health. The DNA of the CDR3 is TGTGCCATCAGGGGGGAGGCAACCTACGAGCAGTACTTC. Translation gives CAIRGEATYEQYF.